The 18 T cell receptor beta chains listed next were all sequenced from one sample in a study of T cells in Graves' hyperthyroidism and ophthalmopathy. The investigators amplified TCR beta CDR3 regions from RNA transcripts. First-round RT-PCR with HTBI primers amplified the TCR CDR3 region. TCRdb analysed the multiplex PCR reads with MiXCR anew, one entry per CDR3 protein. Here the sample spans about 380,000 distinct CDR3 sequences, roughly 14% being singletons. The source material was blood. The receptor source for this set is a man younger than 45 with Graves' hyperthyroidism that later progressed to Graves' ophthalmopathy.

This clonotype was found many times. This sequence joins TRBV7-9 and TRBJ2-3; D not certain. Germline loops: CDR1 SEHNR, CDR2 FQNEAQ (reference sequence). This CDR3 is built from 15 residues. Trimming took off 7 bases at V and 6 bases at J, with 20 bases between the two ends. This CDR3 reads CASTHRRQSRDTQYF. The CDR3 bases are TGTGCCAGCACTCATAGGCGGCAGAGTAGGGATACGCAGTATTTT.

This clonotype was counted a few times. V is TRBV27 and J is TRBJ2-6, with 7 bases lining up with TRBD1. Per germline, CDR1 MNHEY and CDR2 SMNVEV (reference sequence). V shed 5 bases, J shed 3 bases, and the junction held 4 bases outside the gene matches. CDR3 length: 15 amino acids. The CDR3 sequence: CASSPTGDGANVLTF. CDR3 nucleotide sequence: TGTGCCAGCAGTCCCACAGGGGATGGGGCCAACGTCCTGACTTTC.

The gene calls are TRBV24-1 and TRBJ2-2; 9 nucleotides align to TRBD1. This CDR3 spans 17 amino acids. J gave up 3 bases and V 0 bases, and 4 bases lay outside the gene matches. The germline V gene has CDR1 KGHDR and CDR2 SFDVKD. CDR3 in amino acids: CATSDLRTGEYTGELFF. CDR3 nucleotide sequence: TGTGCCACCAGTGATTTGAGGACAGGGGAATACACCGGGGAGCTGTTTTTT.

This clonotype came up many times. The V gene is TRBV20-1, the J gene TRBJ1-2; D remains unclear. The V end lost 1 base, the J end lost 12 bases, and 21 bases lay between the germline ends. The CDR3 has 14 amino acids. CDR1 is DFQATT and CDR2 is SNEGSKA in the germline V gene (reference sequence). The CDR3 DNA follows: TGCAGTGCTAGAGCGGACGGTGAGAATGGCTACAACACCTTC. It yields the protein CSARADGENGYNTF.

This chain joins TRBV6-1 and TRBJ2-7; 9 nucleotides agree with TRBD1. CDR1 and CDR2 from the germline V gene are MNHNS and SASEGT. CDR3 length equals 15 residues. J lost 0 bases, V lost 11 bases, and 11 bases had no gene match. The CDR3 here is CASGPGGQGSYEQYF. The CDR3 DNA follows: TGTGCCTCAGGCCCCGGGGGACAGGGCTCCTACGAGCAGTACTTC.

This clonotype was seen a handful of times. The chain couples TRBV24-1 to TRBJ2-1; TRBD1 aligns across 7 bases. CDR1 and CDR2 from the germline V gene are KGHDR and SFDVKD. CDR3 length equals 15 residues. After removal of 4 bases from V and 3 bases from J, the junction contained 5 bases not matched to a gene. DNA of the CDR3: TGTGCCACCAGTGACCCGGACAGGAACTACAATGAGCAGTTCTTC. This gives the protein CATSDPDRNYNEQFF.

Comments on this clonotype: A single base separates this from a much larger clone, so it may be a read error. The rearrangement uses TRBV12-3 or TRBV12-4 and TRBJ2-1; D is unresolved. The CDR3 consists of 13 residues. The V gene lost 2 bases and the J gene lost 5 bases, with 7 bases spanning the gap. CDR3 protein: CASSLRVHNEQFF. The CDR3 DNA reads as TGTGCCAGCAGTTTACGTGTCCACAATGAGCAGTTCTTC.

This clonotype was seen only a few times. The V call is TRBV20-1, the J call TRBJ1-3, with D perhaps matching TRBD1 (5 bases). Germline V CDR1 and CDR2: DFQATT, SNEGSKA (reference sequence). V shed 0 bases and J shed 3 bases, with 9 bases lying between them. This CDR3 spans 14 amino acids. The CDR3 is CSARDRRGGNTIYF. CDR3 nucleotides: TGCAGTGCTAGAGACAGGAGGGGTGGAAACACCATATATTTT.

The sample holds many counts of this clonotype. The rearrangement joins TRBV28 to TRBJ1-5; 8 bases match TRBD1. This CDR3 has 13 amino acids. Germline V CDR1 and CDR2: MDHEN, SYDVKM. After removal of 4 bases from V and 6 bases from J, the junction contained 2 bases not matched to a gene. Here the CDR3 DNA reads TGTGCCAGCAGTTCGACAGGGGTTCAGCCCCAGCATTTT. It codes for CASSSTGVQPQHF.

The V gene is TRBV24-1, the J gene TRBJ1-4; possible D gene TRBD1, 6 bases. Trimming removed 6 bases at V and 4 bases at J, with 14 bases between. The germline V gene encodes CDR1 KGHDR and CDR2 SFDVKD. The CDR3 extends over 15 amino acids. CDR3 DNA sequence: TGTGCCACCAGTTCCCCGGGGACAAATAATGAAAAACTGTTTTTT. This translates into CATSSPGTNNEKLFF.

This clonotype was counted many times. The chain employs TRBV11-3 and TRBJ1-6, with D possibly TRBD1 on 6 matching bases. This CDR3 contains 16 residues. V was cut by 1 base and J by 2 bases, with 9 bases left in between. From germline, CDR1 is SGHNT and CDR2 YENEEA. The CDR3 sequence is CASSLAGGAYNSPLHF. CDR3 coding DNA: TGTGCCAGCAGCTTAGCTGGGGGCGCCTATAATTCACCCCTCCACTTT.

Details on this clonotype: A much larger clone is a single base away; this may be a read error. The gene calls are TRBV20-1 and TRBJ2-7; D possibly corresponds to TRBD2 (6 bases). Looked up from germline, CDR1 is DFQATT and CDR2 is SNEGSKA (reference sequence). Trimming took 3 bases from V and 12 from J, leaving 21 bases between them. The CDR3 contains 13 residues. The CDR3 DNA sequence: TGCAGTGCTAGGTGGGATGGCGGGGATCGGCGGTACTTC. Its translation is CSARWDGGDRRYF.

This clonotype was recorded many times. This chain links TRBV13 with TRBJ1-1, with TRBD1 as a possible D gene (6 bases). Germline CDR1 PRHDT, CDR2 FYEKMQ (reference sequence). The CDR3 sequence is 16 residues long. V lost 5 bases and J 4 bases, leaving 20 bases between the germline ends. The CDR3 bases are TGTGCCAGCAGCCCGCTAGGTTCGCTGGGGGCCACTGAAGCTTTCTTT. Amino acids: CASSPLGSLGATEAFF. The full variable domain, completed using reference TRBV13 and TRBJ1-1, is AAGVIQSPRHLIKEKRETATLKCYPIPRHDTVYWYQQGPGQDPQFLISFYEKMQSDKGSIPDRFSAQQFSDYHSELNMSSLELGDSALYFCASSPLGSLGATEAFFGQGTRLTVV.

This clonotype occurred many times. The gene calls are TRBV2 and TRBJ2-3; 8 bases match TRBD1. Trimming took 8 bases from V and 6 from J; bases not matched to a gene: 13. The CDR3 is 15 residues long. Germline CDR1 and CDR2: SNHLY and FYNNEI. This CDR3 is CASHRGAMVADTQYF. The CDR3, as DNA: TGTGCCAGCCACAGGGGGGCGATGGTTGCGGATACGCAGTATTTT.

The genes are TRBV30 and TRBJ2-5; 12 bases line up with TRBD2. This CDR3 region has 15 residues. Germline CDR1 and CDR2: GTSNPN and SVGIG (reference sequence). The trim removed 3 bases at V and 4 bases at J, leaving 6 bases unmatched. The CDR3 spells CAWSRRLAGVETQYF. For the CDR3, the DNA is TGTGCCTGGAGCCGAAGACTAGCGGGGGTAGAGACCCAGTACTTC.

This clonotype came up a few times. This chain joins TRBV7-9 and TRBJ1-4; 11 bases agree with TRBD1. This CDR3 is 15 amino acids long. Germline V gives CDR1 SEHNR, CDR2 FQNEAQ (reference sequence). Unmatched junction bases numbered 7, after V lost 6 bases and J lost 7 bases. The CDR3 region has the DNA TGTGCCAGCAGTTCGGGACAGGGGGTCTTTGAAAAACTGTTTTTT. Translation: CASSSGQGVFEKLFF.

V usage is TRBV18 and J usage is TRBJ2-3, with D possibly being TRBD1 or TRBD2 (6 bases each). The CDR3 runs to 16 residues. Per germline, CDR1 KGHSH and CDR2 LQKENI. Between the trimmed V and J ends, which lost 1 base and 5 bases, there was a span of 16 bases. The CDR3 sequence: CASSPLSGAGGDTQYF. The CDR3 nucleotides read TGTGCCAGCTCACCACTGTCGGGGGCTGGAGGAGATACGCAGTATTTT. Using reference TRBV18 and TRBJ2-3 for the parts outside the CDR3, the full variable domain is NAGVMQNPRHLVRRRGQEARLRCSPMKGHSHVYWYRQLPEEGLKFMVYLQKENIIDESGMPKERFSAEFPKEGPSILRIQQVVRGDSAAYFCASSPLSGAGGDTQYFGPGTRLTVL.

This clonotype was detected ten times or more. CDR3 nucleotide sequence: TGTGCCAGCAGCTTAATGCCCGGGGGGACCCAAGAGACCCAGTACTTC. Translating it yields CASSLMPGGTQETQYF. This sequence joins TRBV7-3 and TRBJ2-5, with 7 bases lining up with TRBD2. The CDR3 loop spans 16 amino acids. V shed 1 base, J shed 1 base, and the junction held 6 bases outside the gene matches. Germline V gene lookup returns CDR1 SGHTA and CDR2 FQGTGA.